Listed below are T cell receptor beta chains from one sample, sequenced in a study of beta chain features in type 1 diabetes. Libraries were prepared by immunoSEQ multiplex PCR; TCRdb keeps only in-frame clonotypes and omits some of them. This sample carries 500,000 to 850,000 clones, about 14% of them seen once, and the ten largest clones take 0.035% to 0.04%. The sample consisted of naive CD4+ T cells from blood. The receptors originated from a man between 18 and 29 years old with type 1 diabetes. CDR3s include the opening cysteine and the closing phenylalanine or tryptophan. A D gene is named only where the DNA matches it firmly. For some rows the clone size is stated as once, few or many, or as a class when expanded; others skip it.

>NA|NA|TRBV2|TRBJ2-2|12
TGTGCCAGCAGCCTAGACAGCGGTAGTGCGTTTTTT
CASSLDSGSAFF
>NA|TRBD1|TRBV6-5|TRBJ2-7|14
TGTGCCAGCAGTGGGACAGGGTCTACCTACGAGCAGTACTTC
CASSGTGSTYEQYF
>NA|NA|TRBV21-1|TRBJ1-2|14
TGTGCCAGCACCCCTCAGGTTAGGGTCTATGGCTACACCTTC
CASTPQVRVYGYTF
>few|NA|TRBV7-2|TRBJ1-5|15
TGTGCCAGCAGCTTAGTAGACAGTGGCAATCAGCCCCAGCATTTT
CASSLVDSGNQPQHF
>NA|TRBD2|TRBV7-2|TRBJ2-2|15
TGTGCCAGCAGCTTAGAGGGACTAGCCGCCGGGGAGCTGTTTTTT
CASSLEGLAAGELFF
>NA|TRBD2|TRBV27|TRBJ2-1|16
TGTGCCAGCAGTTTCCCTAGCGGGAGGGTAGGGAATGAGCAGTTCTTC
CASSFPSGRVGNEQFF
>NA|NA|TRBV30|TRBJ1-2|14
TGTGCCTGGAGAAAGGGATTTCCGACCTATGGCTACACCTTC
CAWRKGFPTYGYTF
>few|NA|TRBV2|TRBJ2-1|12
TGTGCCTCGGGCAGGGGATACAATGAGCAGTTCTTC
CASGRGYNEQFF
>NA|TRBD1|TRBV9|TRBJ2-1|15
TGTGCCAGCAGCGAGGGTAGGGGGCTCTACAATGAGCAGTTCTTC
CASSEGRGLYNEQFF
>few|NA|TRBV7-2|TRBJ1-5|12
TGTGCCAGCAGCTTCGCAGGACAGCCCCAGCATTTT
CASSFAGQPQHF
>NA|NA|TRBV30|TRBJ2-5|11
TGTGCCTGGAGTACCCAAGAGACCCAGTACTTC
CAWSTQETQYF
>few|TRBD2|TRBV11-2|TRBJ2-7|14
TGTGCCAGCAGCCCGACTAGCGGGAGTAGGGAGATCCTTTTC
CASSPTSGSREILF
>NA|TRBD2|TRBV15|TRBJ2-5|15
TGTGCCACCAGCCACCGGACGGGAGGGTCAGAGACCCAGTACTTC
CATSHRTGGSETQYF
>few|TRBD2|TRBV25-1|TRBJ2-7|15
TGTGCCAGCAGTGTTCTAGCGGGATACAGCTACGAGCAGTACTTC
CASSVLAGYSYEQYF
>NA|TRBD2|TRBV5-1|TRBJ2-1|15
TGCGCCAGCATGGGAGGGAGGGCCTCCTACAATGAGCAGTTCTTC
CASMGGRASYNEQFF
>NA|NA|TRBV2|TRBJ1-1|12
TGTGCCAGCAGTGTGTTACTTCCTGAAGCTTTCTTT
CASSVLLPEAFF
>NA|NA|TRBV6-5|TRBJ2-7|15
TGTGCCAGCAGTTACTCGAGACGGGACATCTACGAGCAGTACTTC
CASSYSRRDIYEQYF
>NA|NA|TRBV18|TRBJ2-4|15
TGTGCCAGCTCACCCGGCCTCGGGGTGGGATACATTCAGTACTTC
CASSPGLGVGYIQYF
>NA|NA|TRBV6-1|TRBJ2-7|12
TGTGCCAGCACAGGACAGCTCTACGAGCAGTACTTC
CASTGQLYEQYF
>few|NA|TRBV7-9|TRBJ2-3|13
TGTGCCAGCCCCCGGGACTTCTCAGATACGCAGTATTTT
CASPRDFSDTQYF
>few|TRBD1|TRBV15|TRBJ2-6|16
TGTGCCACCAGCAGAGATCCGCGGACAGGGTCCAACGTCCTGACTTTC
CATSRDPRTGSNVLTF
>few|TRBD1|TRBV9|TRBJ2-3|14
TGTGCCAGCAGCGTTAGGACAGGGGCAGATACGCAGTATTTT
CASSVRTGADTQYF
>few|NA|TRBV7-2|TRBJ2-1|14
TGTGCCAGCAGCTTAGTGCTGCAGTACAATGAGCAGTTCTTC
CASSLVLQYNEQFF
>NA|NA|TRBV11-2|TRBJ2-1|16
TGTGCCAGCAGCCATATCGGAAGCGGGCTACACAATGAGCAGTTCTTC
CASSHIGSGLHNEQFF
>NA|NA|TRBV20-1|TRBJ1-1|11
TGCAGTGCTCATAGTCACACTGAAGCTTTCTTT
CSAHSHTEAFF
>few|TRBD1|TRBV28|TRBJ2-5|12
TGTGCCAGCAGCTGGGACAGGGAGACCCAGTACTTC
CASSWDRETQYF
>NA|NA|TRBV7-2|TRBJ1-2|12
TGTGCCAGCAGCCCGACGGTCTATGGCTACACCTTC
CASSPTVYGYTF
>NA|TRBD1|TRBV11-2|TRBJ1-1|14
TGTGCCACCCGACAGGGGGGAATGAACACTGAAGCTTTCTTT
CATRQGGMNTEAFF
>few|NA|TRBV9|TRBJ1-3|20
TGTGCCAGCAGCGTAAATCGAAGTGACCCGGGACCGAACTCTGGAAACACCATATATTTT
CASSVNRSDPGPNSGNTIYF
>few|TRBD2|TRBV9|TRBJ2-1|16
TGTGCCAGCAGCTTTACACCAGCGGGGGGGCCGAATGAGCAGTTCTTC
CASSFTPAGGPNEQFF
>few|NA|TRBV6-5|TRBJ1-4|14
TGTGCCAGCAGCTCAGGGGCGGGGGATGAAAAACTGTTTTTT
CASSSGAGDEKLFF
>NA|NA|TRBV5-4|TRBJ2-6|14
TGTGCCAGCAGCTCCCGTACTGGGGCCAACGTCCTGACTTTC
CASSSRTGANVLTF
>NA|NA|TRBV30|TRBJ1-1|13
TGTGCCTGGAGTAAGGTCATGAACACTGAAGCTTTCTTT
CAWSKVMNTEAFF
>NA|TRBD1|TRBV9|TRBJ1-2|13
TGTGCCAGCAGCGCGACAGGGGTGAGTGGCTACACCTTC
CASSATGVSGYTF
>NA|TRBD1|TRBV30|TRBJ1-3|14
TGTGCCTGGAGTTGGGACAGCTCTGGAAACACCATATATTTT
CAWSWDSSGNTIYF
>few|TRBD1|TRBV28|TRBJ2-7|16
TGTGCCAGCAGTCTAACCACGGGACAGGGGTTTGGCGAGCAGTACTTC
CASSLTTGQGFGEQYF
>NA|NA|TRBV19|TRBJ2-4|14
TGTGCCAGTACATACAGGGATGGCAAAAACATTCAGTACTTC
CASTYRDGKNIQYF
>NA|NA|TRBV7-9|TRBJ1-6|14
TGTGCCAGCAGCAGAGAAGACAGTAATTCACCCCTCCACTTT
CASSREDSNSPLHF
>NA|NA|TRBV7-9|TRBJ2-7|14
TGTGCCAGCAGCTCCTTGGCAGTCTCCTACGAGCAGTACTTC
CASSSLAVSYEQYF
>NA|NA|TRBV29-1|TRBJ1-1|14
TGCAGCGTTGACCGGACAGCCCAGAACACTGAAGCTTTCTTT
CSVDRTAQNTEAFF
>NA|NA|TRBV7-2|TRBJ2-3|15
TGTGCCAGCAGCTTCACGGGAGCGAATCAAGATACGCAGTATTTT
CASSFTGANQDTQYF
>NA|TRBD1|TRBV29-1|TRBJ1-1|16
TGCAGCGTTGGAGGGGACAGGGGGGTGATGAACACTGAAGCTTTCTTT
CSVGGDRGVMNTEAFF
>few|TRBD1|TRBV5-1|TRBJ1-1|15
TGCGCCAGCAGCTTCTCAGGGGGCTCAAGGACTGAAGCTTTCTTT
CASSFSGGSRTEAFF
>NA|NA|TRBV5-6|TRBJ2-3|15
TGTGCCAGCAGCGTGGCTGGGATGGGCACAGATACGCAGTATTTT
CASSVAGMGTDTQYF
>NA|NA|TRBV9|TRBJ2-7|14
TGTGCCAGCAGCGGCTCCGGGAGCATGATGGAGCAGTACTTC
CASSGSGSMMEQYF
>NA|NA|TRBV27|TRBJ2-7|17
TGTGCCAGCGCCAAGGGGGGCCCACAAAGTCAACTAGACGAGCAGTACTTC
CASAKGGPQSQLDEQYF
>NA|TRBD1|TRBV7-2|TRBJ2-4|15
TGTGCCAGCAGCCGACAGGGGATAGCCAAAAACATTCAGTACTTC
CASSRQGIAKNIQYF
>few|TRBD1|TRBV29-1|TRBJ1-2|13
TGCAGCGTTGATGGACAGGGTAAAGGTGGCTACACCTTC
CSVDGQGKGGYTF
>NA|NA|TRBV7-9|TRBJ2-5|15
TGTGCCAGCAGCCGCTCTCTGGCACTACAAGAGACCCAGTACTTC
CASSRSLALQETQYF
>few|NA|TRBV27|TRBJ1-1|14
TGTGCCAGCAGTCACGGCGCAGGGCTGACTGAAGCTTTCTTT
CASSHGAGLTEAFF
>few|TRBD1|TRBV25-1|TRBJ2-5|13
TGTGCCAGCACAAGGACAGGGGAAGAGACCCAGTACTTC
CASTRTGEETQYF
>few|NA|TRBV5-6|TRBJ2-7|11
TGTGCCAGCAGCTTGGCAGACGAGCAGTACTTC
CASSLADEQYF
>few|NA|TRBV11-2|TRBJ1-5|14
TGTGCCAGCAGCTTGAGCCAGGCAAATCAGCCCCAGCATTTT
CASSLSQANQPQHF
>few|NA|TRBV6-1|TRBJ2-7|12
TGTGCCAGCAGTGTTTGGGGCGACGCGCAGTACTTC
CASSVWGDAQYF
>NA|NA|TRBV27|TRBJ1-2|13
TGTGCCAGCAAGTTCCTTTCCGACGGTGGCTACACCTTC
CASKFLSDGGYTF
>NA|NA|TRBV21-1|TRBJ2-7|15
TGTGCCAGCAGCAACGCCGGGGGGATTTCCTACGAGCAGTACTTC
CASSNAGGISYEQYF
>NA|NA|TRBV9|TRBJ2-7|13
TGTGCCAGCAGCGTAAGGGTAATAGGCGAGCAGTACTTC
CASSVRVIGEQYF
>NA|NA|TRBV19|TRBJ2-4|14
TGTGCCAGTAGTATCGAGCAGACCAGAAACATTCAGTACTTC
CASSIEQTRNIQYF
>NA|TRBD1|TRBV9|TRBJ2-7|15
TGTGCCAGCAGCGTAGACCCCCAGGGGGCCTACGAGCAGTACTTC
CASSVDPQGAYEQYF